The present T cell receptor (beta chain) was sequenced within a study of blood T cell repertoires in COVID-19. Study-wide background: Sample material is recorded as cDNA or gDNA derived from T cells, B-cell-depleted T cells, or PBMCs.

The CDR3 spans 15 residues. After removal of 1 base from V and 5 bases from J, the junction contained 8 bases not matched to a gene. Germline CDR1 is LGHDT and CDR2 is YNNKEL (reference sequence). In the source study's methods: Amplification with reference gene primers provided the estimates of nucleated cell counts. Using immunoSEQ multiplex PCR, the repertoire was profiled, and TCRdb retains in-frame clones only, with some absent. V and J calls plus clone size are reproduced from that table; the DNA served to infer D and trimming. Of approximately 220,000 clones listed, roughly 90% are singletons. The age range of participants was about 18 to 90 years, with residence in about two dozen US areas. Clinical history as reported by participants underpinned cohort assignment.

The receptor's source is a woman in her twenties or thirties with acute COVID-19. Input material: PBMCs or T cells enriched from blood (not recorded which). The V call is TRBV3-1 (or the pseudogene TRBV3-2), the J call TRBJ2-7; 7 bases match TRBD1. CDR3 sequence reads: CASSQGQGSPNEQYF. In nucleotides, the CDR3 is TGTGCCAGCAGCCAAGGACAGGGCTCTCCTAACGAGCAGTACTTC.